The next 9 T cell receptor beta chains were all read from a single sample in a study of identical twins. TCRdb processed the 5' RACE reads anew with MiXCR; each CDR3 protein has one entry. The sample yields around 500,000 distinct CDR3 sequences, approximately 15% seen once. These records were also assigned to another study, of yellow fever vaccine responses in identical twins.

Sequenced input: CD4+ T cells sorted from blood. These receptors came from a woman between 18 and 30 years old in good health.

Notes on this clonotype: This may arise from a read error, as a much more abundant clone is one base away. This chain joins TRBV6-5 and TRBJ2-2, with D hard to call. CDR1 MNHEY and CDR2 SVGAGI come from the germline V gene. CDR3 length: 12 amino acids. Trimming took off 2 bases at V and 6 bases at J, with 4 bases between the two ends. As DNA, the CDR3 is TGTGCCAGCAGTTACGCGGCCGGGGAGCTGTTTTTT. It translates to CASSYAAGELFF.

The genes are TRBV11-3 and TRBJ1-1, with a tentative D call TRBD1 (6 bases). The CDR3 loop spans 11 amino acids. Trimming stripped 6 bases from V and 11 bases from J, with 13 bases between. Per the germline V gene, CDR1 is SGHNT and CDR2 is YENEEA. The CDR3 DNA reads as TGTGCCAGCAGTAAGACAGGCCCGGCTTTCTTT. Translated: CASSKTGPAFF.

The chain links TRBV12-3 or TRBV12-4 to TRBJ2-5; D possibly corresponds to TRBD1 (5 bases). The CDR3 totals 15 residues. V was clipped by 7 bases and J by 5 bases, with 20 bases between them. For the CDR3, the DNA is TGTGCCAGCACTTTCCAGGGCTCAGGGAAGGAGACCCAGTACTTC. Amino acid sequence: CASTFQGSGKETQYF.

There are a few counts of this clonotype. The chain links TRBV6-1 to TRBJ2-2; 9 bases match TRBD1. The germline V gene has CDR1 MNHNS and CDR2 SASEGT. CDR3 length: 15 residues. With V trimmed by 6 bases and J by 1 base, 3 bases remained unmatched. The CDR3 region is CASRWGQGNTGELFF. The CDR3 DNA follows: TGTGCCAGCAGGTGGGGACAGGGGAACACCGGGGAGCTGTTTTTT.

This chain connects TRBV7-9 to TRBJ1-5, with 7 bases identical to TRBD1. Germline-derived CDR1 and CDR2 are SEHNR and FQNEAQ (reference sequence). This CDR3 comprises 15 residues. V lost 1 base and J lost 10; bases outside the gene matches: 10. The CDR3 reads CASSLGVDRPLPQHF. In nucleotides, the CDR3 is TGTGCCAGCAGCTTAGGTGTGGACAGGCCGTTACCCCAGCATTTT.

This clonotype was counted only a few times. The DNA for the CDR3 is TGTGCCACCAGCCCGGGACTTTTTGAGCAGTTCTTC. Its protein product is CATSPGLFEQFF. The chain joins TRBV15 to TRBJ2-1; D possibly corresponds to TRBD2 (6 bases). CDR1 and CDR2 from the germline V gene are LNHNV and YYDKDF (reference sequence). The ends were cut back, 5 bases at V and 9 bases at J, with 11 bases in the middle. This CDR3 has 12 amino acids.

V gene TRBV20-1 combines with J gene TRBJ2-7, with D unresolved. CDR1 DFQATT and CDR2 SNEGSKA come from the germline V gene (reference sequence). V lost 3 bases to trimming and J lost 7 bases, with 13 bases between them. CDR3 length: 12 residues. As DNA, the CDR3 is TGCAGTGCTAGGAACGGGCCAGGAGAGCAGTACTTC. The encoded protein is CSARNGPGEQYF.

This clonotype was counted only a few times. The rearrangement uses TRBV4-3 and TRBJ2-3; no clear D. Germline V lookup: CDR1 LGHNA, CDR2 YSLEER. This CDR3 contains 16 residues. Trimming pared 0 bases from V and 6 bases from J, leaving 16 bases between. For the CDR3, the DNA is TGCGCCAGCAGCCAAGAGGCGAGAGGTTCAGCGGATACGCAGTATTTT. Its protein product is CASSQEARGSADTQYF.

The chain links TRBV7-9 to TRBJ1-1; possible D gene TRBD1, 6 bases. This CDR3 contains 13 residues. Trimming removed 5 bases at V and 6 bases at J, with 13 bases between. The germline CDR1 and CDR2 sequences are SEHNR and FQNEAQ (reference sequence). The CDR3 bases are TGTGCCAGCAGCCCAGGACAGTACGCTGAAGCTTTCTTT. Residues: CASSPGQYAEAFF.